This T cell receptor (beta chain) comes out of a study of graft-versus-host responses after intestinal transplantation. Study as a whole: Every recipient underwent anti-thymocyte globulin induction, then tacrolimus and steroids for approximately three years. Study-wide findings and caveats: Some GvH clones appeared in ileal mucosa or blood before recipient bone marrow. Early post-transplant falls in HvG clones accompanied the peak levels of circulating GvH clones.

For this clone: Its antigen is not identified.

The CDR3 loop spans 16 amino acids. Germline CDR1 is MNHNS and CDR2 is SASEGT. The germline V and J ends were trimmed by 1 base and 5 bases, with 17 bases remaining between them. Some clones are missing from TCRdb's copy, which holds only in-frame ones; the method was immunoSEQ multiplex PCR. The sample yields about 21,000 clones, 80% to 95% seen once. V gene TRBV6-1 combines with J gene TRBJ1-2; D is unclear. The specimen was PBMCs, collected around 37 weeks after intestinal transplant. The sequence came from a human patient who received an intestinal transplant, so some T cells may come from the graft donor. This CDR3 reads CASSEDPWGRRYGYTF. The DNA of the CDR3 is TGTGCCAGCAGTGAAGATCCGTGGGGTAGAAGGTATGGCTACACCTTC.